Listed here are 5 T cell receptor beta chains from one sample, sequenced in a study of identical twins. TCRdb independently ran MiXCR on the 5' RACE reads; one entry per CDR3 protein. Found here are about 210,000 distinct CDR3 sequences, around 10% of them singletons; the top ten hold over 4.5%. The sample taken for sequencing was memory (CD45RO+) T cells sorted from blood. The receptors stem from a woman under 30 in good health.

In its sample, this clonotype was seen a few times. The rearrangement links TRBV10-3 to TRBJ2-3; TRBD2 is a possible D gene (6 bases). Germline V CDR1 and CDR2: ENHRY, SYGVKD. V was pared by 0 bases and J by 6 bases, with 10 bases between. The CDR3 spans 14 residues. The CDR3 spells CAISESTRSDTQYF. In DNA, the CDR3 is TGTGCCATCAGTGAGTCGACTAGGAGTGATACGCAGTATTTT.

The CDR3: CASSPPRTFPPYNEQFF. The CDR3, as DNA: TGTGCCAGCAGCCCCCCAAGGACTTTTCCGCCTTACAATGAGCAGTTCTTC. The rearrangement joins TRBV7-2 to TRBJ2-1; tentatively, D is TRBD2 (5 bases). CDR1 is SGHTA, CDR2 FQGNSA, per germline. The CDR3 contains 17 residues. V lost 5 bases and J 4 bases, leaving 21 bases between the germline ends.

The chain links TRBV5-1 to TRBJ2-1; 7 bases align to TRBD2. Per the germline V gene, CDR1 is SGHRS and CDR2 is YFSETQ. This CDR3 has 17 amino acids. The trim removed 4 bases at V and 0 bases at J, leaving 10 bases unmatched. As DNA, the CDR3 is TGCGCCAGCAGCGGGGGGGACGTTTCTAGCTCCTACAATGAGCAGTTCTTC. Encoded protein: CASSGGDVSSSYNEQFF.

The chain links TRBV6-1 to TRBJ2-5; possibly TRBD1 for D (6 bases). The CDR3 covers 12 residues. The V gene lost 1 base and the J gene lost 6 bases, with 6 bases spanning the gap. CDR1 and CDR2 from the germline V gene are MNHNS and SASEGT. CDR3 nucleotides: TGTGCCAGCAGTGAAGGGGGGCAGACCCAGTACTTC. This encodes CASSEGGQTQYF.

The chain has TRBV7-2 and TRBJ1-1; the match to TRBD1 covers 12 bases. With V trimmed by 1 base and J by 10 bases, 13 bases remained unmatched. The germline V gene has CDR1 SGHTA and CDR2 FQGNSA. The CDR3 runs 17 residues. The CDR3 here is CASSLGGTGGAGIRAFF. The DNA of the CDR3 is TGTGCCAGCAGCTTAGGAGGGACAGGGGGCGCCGGAATAAGAGCTTTCTTT.